This T cell receptor (beta chain) is drawn from a study of blood T cell repertoires in COVID-19. Participant-reported clinical history was the basis for cohort assignment. Symptom resolution, clearance, or two negative PCRs marked donors in Cohort 3 as recovered. The authors' processing: Amplification of reference gene primers was used by the study to estimate nucleated cell counts. The method was immunoSEQ multiplex PCR; TCRdb's version includes in-frame clones alone and lacks a portion of them. V and J calls and clone size are given by that table; D and trimming were obtained from the DNA. The profile shows about 300,000 clones, around 86% of them singletons. A single count supports this clone. Trimming took 0 bases from V and 5 from J; bases not matched to a gene: 9. This CDR3 has 17 amino acids. CDR1 SGHRS and CDR2 YFSETQ come from the germline V gene.

The chain carries TRBV5-1 and TRBJ1-2, with TRBD1 matching 11 bases. The receptor comes from a woman aged 40 to 50 who had recovered from COVID-19. Sequenced: PBMCs or T cells enriched from blood (not recorded which). CDR3: CASSLGTGGKWMYGYTF. In nucleotides, the CDR3 is TGCGCCAGCAGCTTGGGGACAGGGGGCAAGTGGATGTATGGCTACACCTTC. The full variable domain, its missing parts supplied by reference TRBV5-1 and TRBJ1-2, is KAGVTQTPRYLIKTRGQQVTLSCSPISGHRSVSWYQQTPGQGLQFLFEYFSETQRNKGNFPGRFSGRQFSNSRSEMNVSTLELGDSALYLCASSLGTGGKWMYGYTFGSGTRLTVV.